A single sample gave rise to the 22 T cell receptor beta chains below, sequenced in a study of blood T cells in healthy people across ages. Primers used in a second PCR of roughly 6 to 12 cycles were a sample-barcoded 5' primer and a J-beta primer mix. TCRdb processed the 5' RACE reads anew with MiXCR; each CDR3 protein has one entry. The sample shows hundreds of thousands of distinct CDR3 sequences, around half of them seen only once. The specimen was blood. Receptors were obtained from a woman in her fifties or sixties in good health.

The genes are TRBV7-8 and TRBJ2-7, with 9 bases lining up with TRBD1. The germline gives CDR1 SGHVS, CDR2 FQNEAQ. The CDR3 consists of 14 residues. With 4 bases clipped from V and 2 bases from J, the junction kept 3 bases outside the gene matches. CDR3: CASSWDRAAYEQYF. The CDR3 nucleotides are TGTGCCAGCAGCTGGGACAGGGCCGCCTACGAGCAGTACTTC. Full variable domain (outside the CDR3, taken from reference TRBV7-8 and TRBJ2-7): GAGVSQSPRYKVAKRGQDVALRCDPISGHVSLFWYQQALGQGPEFLTYFQNEAQLDKSGLPSDRFFAERPEGSVSTLKIQRTQQEDSAVYLCASSWDRAAYEQYFGPGTRLTVT.

The sample holds a few counts of this clonotype. The J gene is TRBJ2-7, the V gene TRBV27; 7 nucleotides line up with TRBD2. With 0 bases clipped from V and 3 bases from J, the junction kept 5 bases outside the gene matches. The CDR3 has 15 amino acids. Germline CDR1 reads MNHEY; CDR2 reads SMNVEV (reference sequence). The CDR3 DNA reads as TGTGCCAGCAGTTTATCCTCGACTAGCCACTACGAGCAGTACTTC. Translation: CASSLSSTSHYEQYF.

The rearrangement links TRBV6-1 to TRBJ2-1; TRBD2 matches at 7 bases. Germline V gives CDR1 MNHNS, CDR2 SASEGT. The CDR3 sequence is 16 residues long. The junction had 8 bases not matched to a gene; V was cut back by 6 bases and J by 0 bases. The DNA of the CDR3 is TGTGCCAGCAGGGGGCTAGCGGCAAACTCCTACAATGAGCAGTTCTTC. It yields the protein CASRGLAANSYNEQFF.

The V and J genes are TRBV7-3 and TRBJ2-4; 9 nucleotides agree with TRBD1. The V gene's germline CDR1 is SGHTA and CDR2 FQGTGA. The CDR3 length is 15 residues. With 2 bases clipped from V and 6 bases from J, the junction kept 5 bases outside the gene matches. The CDR3 region has the DNA TGTGCCAGCAGCTTAGGGGTGACAGGGGGAAACATTCAGTACTTC. Protein product: CASSLGVTGGNIQYF.

The V and J genes are TRBV6-1 and TRBJ2-1, with D maybe TRBD1 (6 bases). Trimming cost V 4 bases and J 2 bases, with 15 bases left between them. The length of the CDR3 is 16 residues. In germline, CDR1 is MNHNS, CDR2 SASEGT. DNA for the CDR3: TGTGCCAGCAGTGCGAGCAGGGGCCGGACCTACAATGAGCAGTTCTTC. Amino acids: CASSASRGRTYNEQFF.

The chain has TRBV11-2 and TRBJ1-2, with TRBD1 as a possible D gene (6 bases). Germline V gives CDR1 SGHAT, CDR2 FQNNGV. This CDR3 region has 16 residues. Trimming pared 1 base from V and 2 bases from J, leaving 14 bases between. The CDR3 protein is CASSLGWGRENYGYTF. CDR3 DNA sequence: TGTGCCAGCAGCTTAGGGTGGGGGCGAGAGAACTATGGCTACACCTTC.

The V call is TRBV7-6, the J call TRBJ2-3, with D tentatively TRBD1 or TRBD2 (7 bases each). CDR1 and CDR2 from the germline V gene are SGHVS and FNYEAQ. This CDR3 has 17 residues. Trimming pared 6 bases from V and 2 bases from J, leaving 21 bases between. This CDR3 reads CASSTQGGAGNTDTQYF. Written as DNA, the CDR3 is TGTGCCAGCAGTACTCAGGGGGGAGCGGGGAACACAGATACGCAGTATTTT.

The chain has TRBV28 and TRBJ2-7; D gene uncertain. V lost 1 base and J 2 bases, leaving 12 bases between the germline ends. The CDR3 consists of 15 residues. Germline V gene lookup returns CDR1 MDHEN and CDR2 SYDVKM. In DNA form, the CDR3 reads TGTGCCAGCAGTTTATCCGTCAGGCCCCCCTACGAGCAGTACTTC. This encodes CASSLSVRPPYEQYF. The full variable domain, completed using reference TRBV28 and TRBJ2-7, is DVKVTQSSRYLVKRTGEKVFLECVQDMDHENMFWYRQDPGLGLRLIYFSYDVKMKEKGDIPEGYSVSREKKERFSLILESASTNQTSMYLCASSLSVRPPYEQYFGPGTRLTVT.

The chain has TRBV20-1 and TRBJ2-1; perhaps TRBD2 as D (6 bases). The CDR3 spans 15 residues. Germline V gives CDR1 DFQATT, CDR2 SNEGSKA (reference sequence). The V gene lost 0 bases and the J gene lost 6 bases, with 15 bases spanning the gap. The CDR3 spells CSARDRRLGVNEQFF. CDR3 coding DNA: TGCAGTGCTAGAGATCGAAGACTAGGCGTCAATGAGCAGTTCTTC.

The gene calls are TRBV30 and TRBJ2-4; no clear D. CDR1 is GTSNPN and CDR2 is SVGIG in the germline V gene (reference sequence). This CDR3 comprises 13 residues. Trimming removed 5 bases at V and 0 bases at J, with 8 bases between. The chain's CDR3 is CAWARLAKNIQYF. The CDR3 DNA sequence: TGTGCCTGGGCCCGATTAGCCAAAAACATTCAGTACTTC.

In regard to this clonotype: A much larger clone lies a single base off, so this may be a read error. The chain employs TRBV20-1 and TRBJ2-5; D is tentatively TRBD1 or TRBD2 (6 bases each). Trimming shortened V by 0 bases and J by 12 bases, and 14 bases separated the two germline ends. CDR3 length equals 12 residues. Germline V gene lookup returns CDR1 DFQATT and CDR2 SNEGSKA (reference sequence). As DNA, the CDR3 is TGCAGTGCTAGAGATCTTGAGAGGGGGGAGTACTTC. Its translation: CSARDLERGEYF.

The rearrangement uses TRBV29-1 and TRBJ2-5, with 7 bases lining up with TRBD2. This CDR3 is 14 amino acids long. V shed 4 bases, J shed 11 bases, and the junction held 16 bases outside the gene matches. In germline, CDR1 is SQVTM, CDR2 ANQGSEA. CDR3 coding DNA: TGCAGCGTTGGGGGGACTCGGGGAGGGAATGAGCAGTACTTC. As protein: CSVGGTRGGNEQYF.

The rearrangement uses TRBV27 and TRBJ1-2; 7 bases are a match to TRBD1. The germline gives CDR1 MNHEY, CDR2 SMNVEV (reference sequence). This CDR3 is built from 14 residues. V trimming: 6 bases; J trimming: 4 bases; junction bases outside the gene matches: 8. CDR3 residues: CASRRTGRSYGYTF. Written as DNA, the CDR3 is TGTGCCAGCAGGAGGACAGGACGGTCCTATGGCTACACCTTC.

Worth noting for this clonotype: A much larger clone sits a single nucleotide away, making a read error possible. This chain joins TRBV7-2 and TRBJ1-5; tentative D call: TRBD1 (6 bases). Trimming took 5 bases from V and 3 from J, leaving 8 bases between them. Germline CDR1 reads SGHTA; CDR2 reads FQGNSA. The CDR3 consists of 13 residues. The CDR3 spells CASSRDTNQPQHF. CDR3 in DNA: TGTGCCAGCAGCCGGGACACCAATCAGCCCCAGCATTTT.

This clonotype was recorded once. This chain links TRBV7-3 with TRBJ2-1; 7 bases align to TRBD1. The germline CDR1 and CDR2 sequences are SGHTA and FQGTGA. V lost 5 bases, J lost 9 bases, and 7 bases stayed unmatched. This CDR3 contains 13 residues. CDR3 protein: CASSVDRVSEQFF. The CDR3 nucleotides read TGTGCCAGCAGCGTCGACAGGGTGAGTGAGCAGTTCTTC.

The chain links TRBV27 to TRBJ1-1; D remains unclear. The CDR3 contains 13 residues. The V gene lost 1 base and the J gene lost 6 bases, with 9 bases spanning the gap. Germline lookup yields CDR1 MNHEY and CDR2 SMNVEV (reference sequence). The CDR3 DNA is TGTGCCAGCAGTTTATTTGTTTACGCTGAAGCTTTCTTT. Translated, it gives CASSLFVYAEAFF.

The chain uses TRBV7-6 and TRBJ2-6, with a tentative D call TRBD1 (6 bases). Germline V lookup: CDR1 SGHVS, CDR2 FNYEAQ. The V end lost 5 bases, the J end lost 2 bases, and 13 bases lay between the germline ends. The CDR3 contains 16 residues. CDR3 sequence reads: CASSPDSSAGANVLTF. The CDR3 region has the DNA TGTGCCAGCAGCCCGGACAGTAGTGCTGGGGCCAACGTCCTGACTTTC. The whole variable domain, remainder taken from reference TRBV7-6 and TRBJ2-6, is GAGVSQSPRYKVTKRGQDVALRCDPISGHVSLYWYRQALGQGPEFLTYFNYEAQQDKSGLPNDRFSAERPEGSISTLTIQRTEQRDSAMYRCASSPDSSAGANVLTFGAGSRLTVL.

The genes are TRBV27 and TRBJ2-7; D remains unclear. With 5 bases removed from V and 2 bases from J, the gap between germline ends came to 16 bases. Germline CDR1 and CDR2: MNHEY and SMNVEV (reference sequence). The CDR3 is made up of 15 amino acids. The CDR3 region has the DNA TGTGCCAGCAGTCCACGAACGTTCCGGACCTACGAGCAGTACTTC. Translating gives CASSPRTFRTYEQYF.

The V call is TRBV6-1, the J call TRBJ2-1, with 10 bases identical to TRBD1. Germline V gives CDR1 MNHNS, CDR2 SASEGT. This CDR3 spans 15 amino acids. Trimming took 8 bases from V and 5 from J; bases not matched to a gene: 9. CDR3 residues: CASPSDRGRNNEQFF. In DNA, the CDR3 is TGTGCCAGCCCCTCCGACAGGGGGCGAAACAATGAGCAGTTCTTC.

The CDR3 nucleotides read TGTGCCAGCAGCTTTAGCGCCAGGGTTTCGAACACTGAAGCTTTCTTT. This translates into CASSFSARVSNTEAFF. This sequence joins TRBV7-2 and TRBJ1-1, with D maybe TRBD1 (5 bases). The CDR3 runs 16 residues. V was shortened by 3 bases and J by 1 base, with 15 bases between the two germline ends. Germline values: CDR1 SGHTA, CDR2 FQGNSA.

There are a few counts of this clonotype. This chain uses TRBV7-9 with TRBJ2-2; the D is unclear. The CDR3 contains 14 residues. Germline V gene lookup returns CDR1 SEHNR and CDR2 FQNEAQ (reference sequence). With 5 bases removed from V and 3 bases from J, the gap between germline ends came to 10 bases. The CDR3 reads CASSPTTDTGELFF. CDR3 coding DNA: TGTGCCAGCAGCCCCACTACGGACACCGGGGAGCTGTTTTTT. The full variable domain, its missing parts supplied by reference TRBV7-9 and TRBJ2-2, is DTGVSQNPRHKITKRGQNVTFRCDPISEHNRLYWYRQTLGQGPEFLTYFQNEAQLEKSRLLSDRFSAERPKGSFSTLEIQRTEQGDSAMYLCASSPTTDTGELFFGEGSRLTVL.

The V and J genes are TRBV7-2 and TRBJ1-2; D is uncertain. Trimming took 3 bases from V and 2 from J, leaving 10 bases between them. From germline, CDR1 is SGHTA and CDR2 FQGNSA. The CDR3 is made up of 14 amino acids. CDR3 bases: TGTGCCAGCAGCTTCGGACTTGCAAACTATGGCTACACCTTC. This translates into CASSFGLANYGYTF.